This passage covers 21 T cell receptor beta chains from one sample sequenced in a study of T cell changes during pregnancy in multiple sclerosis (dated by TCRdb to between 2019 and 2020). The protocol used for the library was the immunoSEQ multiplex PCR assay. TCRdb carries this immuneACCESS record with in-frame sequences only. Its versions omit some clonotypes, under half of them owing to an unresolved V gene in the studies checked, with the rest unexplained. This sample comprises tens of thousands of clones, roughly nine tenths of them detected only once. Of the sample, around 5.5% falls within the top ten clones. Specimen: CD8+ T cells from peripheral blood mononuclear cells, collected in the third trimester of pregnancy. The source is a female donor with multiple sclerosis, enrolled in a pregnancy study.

This CDR3 reads CASSLPSLGQGIGNEQFF. DNA of the CDR3: TGTGCCAGCAGCTTACCCTCGTTGGGACAGGGGATCGGGAATGAGCAGTTCTTC. This chain connects TRBV7-9 to TRBJ2-1; 10 positions match TRBD1. Germline V CDR1 and CDR2: SEHNR, FQNEAQ (reference sequence). This CDR3 is 18 amino acids long. J lost 7 bases, V lost 2 bases, and 14 bases had no gene match.

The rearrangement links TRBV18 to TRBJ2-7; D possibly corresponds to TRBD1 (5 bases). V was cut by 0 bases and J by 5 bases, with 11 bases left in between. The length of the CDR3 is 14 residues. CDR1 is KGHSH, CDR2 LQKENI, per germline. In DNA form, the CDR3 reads TGTGCCAGCTCACCACCGAGACAGCTCCACGAGCAGTACTTC. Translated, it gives CASSPPRQLHEQYF. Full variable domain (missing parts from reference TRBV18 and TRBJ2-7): NAGVMQNPRHLVRRRGQEARLRCSPMKGHSHVYWYRQLPEEGLKFMVYLQKENIIDESGMPKERFSAEFPKEGPSILRIQQVVRGDSAAYFCASSPPRQLHEQYFGPGTRLTVT.

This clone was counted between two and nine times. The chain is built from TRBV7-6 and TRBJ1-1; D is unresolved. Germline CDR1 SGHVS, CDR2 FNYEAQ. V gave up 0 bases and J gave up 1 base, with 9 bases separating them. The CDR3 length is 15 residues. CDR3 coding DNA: TGTGCCAGCAGCTTAGCTCCCAGTGAGAACACTGAAGCTTTCTTT. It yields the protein CASSLAPSENTEAFF.

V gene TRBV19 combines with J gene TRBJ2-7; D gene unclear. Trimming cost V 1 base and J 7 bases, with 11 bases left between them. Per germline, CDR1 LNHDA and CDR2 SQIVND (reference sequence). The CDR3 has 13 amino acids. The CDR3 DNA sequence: TGTGCCAGTAGTATAGTTCCGAGGCAGGAGCAGTACTTC. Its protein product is CASSIVPRQEQYF.

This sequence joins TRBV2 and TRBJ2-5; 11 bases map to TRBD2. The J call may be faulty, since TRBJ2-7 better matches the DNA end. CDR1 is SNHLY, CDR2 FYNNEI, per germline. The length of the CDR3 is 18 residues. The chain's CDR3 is CASRGLAARGDERYEQYF. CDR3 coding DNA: TGTGCCAGCAGGGGACTAGCGGCCAGGGGGGATGAGAGGTACGAGCAGTACTTC.

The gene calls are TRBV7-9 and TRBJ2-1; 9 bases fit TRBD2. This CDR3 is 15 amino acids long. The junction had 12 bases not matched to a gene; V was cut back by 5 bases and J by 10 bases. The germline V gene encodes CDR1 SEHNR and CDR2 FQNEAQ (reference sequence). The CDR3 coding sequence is TGTGCCAGCAGCGGGTTAGCGGGAGTGCCCCAAGAGCAGTTCTTC. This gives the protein CASSGLAGVPQEQFF. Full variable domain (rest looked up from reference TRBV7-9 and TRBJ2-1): DTGVSQNPRHKITKRGQNVTFRCDPISEHNRLYWYRQTLGQGPEFLTYFQNEAQLEKSRLLSDRFSAERPKGSFSTLEIQRTEQGDSAMYLCASSGLAGVPQEQFFGPGTRLTVL.

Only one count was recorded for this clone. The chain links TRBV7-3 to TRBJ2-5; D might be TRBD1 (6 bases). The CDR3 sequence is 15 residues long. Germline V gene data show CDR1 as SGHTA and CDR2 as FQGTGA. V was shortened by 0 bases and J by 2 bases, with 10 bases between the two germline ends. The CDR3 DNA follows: TGTGCCAGCAGCTTAACTCCAGGGGAGCAAGAGACCCAGTACTTC. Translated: CASSLTPGEQETQYF.

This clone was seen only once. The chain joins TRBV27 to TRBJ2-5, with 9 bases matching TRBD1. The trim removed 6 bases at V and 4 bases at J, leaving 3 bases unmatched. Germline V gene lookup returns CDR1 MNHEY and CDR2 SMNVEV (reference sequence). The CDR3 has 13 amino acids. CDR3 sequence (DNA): TGTGCCAGCAGACAGGGGGCTGGAGAGACCCAGTACTTC. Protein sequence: CASRQGAGETQYF.

The CDR3 DNA follows: TGTGCCATCAGTGACAACGGCTACGAGCAGTACTTC. Amino acids: CAISDNGYEQYF. The chain is built from TRBV10-3 and TRBJ2-7; D is unclear. Germline CDR1 and CDR2: ENHRY and SYGVKD. The CDR3 totals 12 residues. Trimming left V 3 bases short and J 3 bases short, with 6 bases between.

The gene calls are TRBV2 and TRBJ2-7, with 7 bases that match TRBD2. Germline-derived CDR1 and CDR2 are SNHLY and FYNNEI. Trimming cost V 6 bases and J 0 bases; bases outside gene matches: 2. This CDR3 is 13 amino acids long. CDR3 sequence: CASRGLGSYEQYF. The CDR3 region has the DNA TGTGCCAGCAGAGGACTAGGCTCCTACGAGCAGTACTTC.

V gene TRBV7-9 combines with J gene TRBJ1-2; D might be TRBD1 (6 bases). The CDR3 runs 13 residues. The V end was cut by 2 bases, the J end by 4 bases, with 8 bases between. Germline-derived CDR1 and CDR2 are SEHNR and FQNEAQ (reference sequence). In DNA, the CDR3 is TGTGCCAGCAGCTTAACAGGGAGCTATGGCTACACCTTC. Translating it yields CASSLTGSYGYTF.

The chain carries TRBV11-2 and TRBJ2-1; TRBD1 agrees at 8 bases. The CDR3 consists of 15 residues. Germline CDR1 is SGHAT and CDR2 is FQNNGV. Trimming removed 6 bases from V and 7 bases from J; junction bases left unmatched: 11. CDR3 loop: CASSVERTGRNEQFF. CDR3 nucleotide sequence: TGTGCCAGCAGTGTCGAAAGGACAGGGAGAAATGAGCAGTTCTTC. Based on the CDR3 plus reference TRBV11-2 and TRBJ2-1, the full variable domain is EAGVAQSPRYKIIEKRQSVAFWCNPISGHATLYWYQQILGQGPKLLIQFQNNGVVDDSQLPKDRFSAERLKGVDSTLKIQPAKLEDSAVYLCASSVERTGRNEQFFGPGTRLTVL.

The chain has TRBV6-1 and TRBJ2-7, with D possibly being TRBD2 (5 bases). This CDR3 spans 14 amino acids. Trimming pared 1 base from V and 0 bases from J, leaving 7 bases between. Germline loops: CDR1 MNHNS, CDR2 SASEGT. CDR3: CASSEVGLSYEQYF. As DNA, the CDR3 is TGTGCCAGCAGTGAAGTAGGACTCTCCTACGAGCAGTACTTC.

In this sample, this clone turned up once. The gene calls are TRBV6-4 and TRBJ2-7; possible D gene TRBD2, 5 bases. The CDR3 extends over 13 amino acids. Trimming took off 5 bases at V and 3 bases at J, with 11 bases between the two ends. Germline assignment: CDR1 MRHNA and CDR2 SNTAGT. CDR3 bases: TGTGCCAGCAGTTACGGAGAGGGCTACGAGCAGTACTTC. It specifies CASSYGEGYEQYF.

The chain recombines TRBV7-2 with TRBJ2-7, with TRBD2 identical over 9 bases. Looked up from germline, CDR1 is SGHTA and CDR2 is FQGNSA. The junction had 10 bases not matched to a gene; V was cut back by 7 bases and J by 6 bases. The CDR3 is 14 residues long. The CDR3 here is CASTELAGLSEQYF. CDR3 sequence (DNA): TGTGCCAGCACCGAACTAGCGGGCTTATCCGAGCAGTACTTC.

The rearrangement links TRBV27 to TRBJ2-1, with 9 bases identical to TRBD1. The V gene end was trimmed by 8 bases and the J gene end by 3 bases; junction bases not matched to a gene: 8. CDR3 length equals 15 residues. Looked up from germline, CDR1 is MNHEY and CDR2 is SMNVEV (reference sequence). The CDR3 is CASALDRGYYNEQFF. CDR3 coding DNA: TGTGCCAGCGCCCTCGACAGGGGGTACTACAATGAGCAGTTCTTC.

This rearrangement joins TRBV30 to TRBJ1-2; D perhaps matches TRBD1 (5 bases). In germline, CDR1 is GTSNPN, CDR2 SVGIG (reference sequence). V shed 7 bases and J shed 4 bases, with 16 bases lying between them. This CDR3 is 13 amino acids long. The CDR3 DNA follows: TGTGCCTCTGTCCGGGGGGAACCCTATGGCTACACCTTC. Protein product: CASVRGEPYGYTF.

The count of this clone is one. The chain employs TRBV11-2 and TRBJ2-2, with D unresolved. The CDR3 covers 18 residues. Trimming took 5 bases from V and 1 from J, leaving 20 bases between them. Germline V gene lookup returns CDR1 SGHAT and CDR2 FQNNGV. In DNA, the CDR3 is TGTGCCAGCAGCCGTACCGAGCCAGTCCCAGGGAACACCGGGGAGCTGTTTTTT. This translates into CASSRTEPVPGNTGELFF. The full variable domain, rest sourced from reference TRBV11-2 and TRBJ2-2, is EAGVAQSPRYKIIEKRQSVAFWCNPISGHATLYWYQQILGQGPKLLIQFQNNGVVDDSQLPKDRFSAERLKGVDSTLKIQPAKLEDSAVYLCASSRTEPVPGNTGELFFGEGSRLTVL.

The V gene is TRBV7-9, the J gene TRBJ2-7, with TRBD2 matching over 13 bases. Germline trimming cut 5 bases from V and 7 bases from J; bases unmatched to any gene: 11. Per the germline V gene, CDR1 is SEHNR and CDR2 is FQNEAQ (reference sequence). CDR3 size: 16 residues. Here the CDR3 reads CASSLLGLAGAGEQYF. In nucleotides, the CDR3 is TGTGCCAGCAGCCTCCTAGGACTAGCGGGAGCAGGGGAGCAGTACTTC.

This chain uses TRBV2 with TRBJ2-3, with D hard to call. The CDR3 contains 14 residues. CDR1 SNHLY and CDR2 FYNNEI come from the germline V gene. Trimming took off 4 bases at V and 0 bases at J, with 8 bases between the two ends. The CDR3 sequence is CASSGDTSTDTQYF. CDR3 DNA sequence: TGTGCCAGCAGTGGCGACACTAGCACAGATACGCAGTATTTT.

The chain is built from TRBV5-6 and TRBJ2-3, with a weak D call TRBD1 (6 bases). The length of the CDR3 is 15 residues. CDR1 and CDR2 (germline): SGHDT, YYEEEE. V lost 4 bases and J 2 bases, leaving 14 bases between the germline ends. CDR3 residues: CASSDGQLSTDTQYF. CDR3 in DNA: TGTGCCAGCAGCGACGGACAGCTTTCCACAGATACGCAGTATTTT.